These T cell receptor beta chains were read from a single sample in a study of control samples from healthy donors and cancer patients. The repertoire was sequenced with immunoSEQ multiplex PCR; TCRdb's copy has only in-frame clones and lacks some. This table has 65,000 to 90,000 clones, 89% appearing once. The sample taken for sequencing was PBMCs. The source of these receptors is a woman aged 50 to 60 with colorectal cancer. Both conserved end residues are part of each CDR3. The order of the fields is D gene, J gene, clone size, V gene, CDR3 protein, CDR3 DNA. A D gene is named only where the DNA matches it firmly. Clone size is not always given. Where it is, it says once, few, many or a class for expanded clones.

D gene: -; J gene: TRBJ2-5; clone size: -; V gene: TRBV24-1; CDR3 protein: CATSKESAETQYF; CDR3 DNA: TGTGCCACCAGTAAGGAGTCTGCGGAGACCCAGTACTTC
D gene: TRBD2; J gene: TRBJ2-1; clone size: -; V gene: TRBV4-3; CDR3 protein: CASSQSLAGGSSYNEQFF; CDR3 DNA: TGCGCCAGCAGCCAAAGCCTAGCGGGGGGCAGCTCCTACAATGAGCAGTTCTTC
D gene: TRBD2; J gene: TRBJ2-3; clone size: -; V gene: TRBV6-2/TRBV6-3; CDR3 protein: CASSSLSGGAPDTQYF; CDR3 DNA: TGTGCCAGCAGCTCGCTGAGCGGGGGGGCCCCAGATACGCAGTATTTT
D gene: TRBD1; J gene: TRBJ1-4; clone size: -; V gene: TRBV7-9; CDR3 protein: CASSLARYGTGREKLFF; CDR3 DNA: TGTGCCAGCAGCTTAGCGCGGTACGGGACAGGTCGTGAAAAACTGTTTTTT
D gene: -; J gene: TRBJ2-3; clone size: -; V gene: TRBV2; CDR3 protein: CASSVWGGAPDTQYF; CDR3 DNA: TGTGCCAGCAGTGTTTGGGGGGGGGCTCCAGATACGCAGTATTTT
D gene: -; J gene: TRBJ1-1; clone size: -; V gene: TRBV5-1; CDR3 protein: CASALGGVNEAFF; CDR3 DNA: TGCGCCAGCGCCTTAGGGGGGGTCAATGAAGCTTTCTTT
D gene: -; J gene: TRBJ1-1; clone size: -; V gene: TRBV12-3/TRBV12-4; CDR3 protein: CASSLKKNTEAFF; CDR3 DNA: TGTGCCAGCAGTTTAAAGAAGAACACTGAAGCTTTCTTT
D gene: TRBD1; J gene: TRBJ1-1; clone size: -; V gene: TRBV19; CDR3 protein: CASADRPNTEAFF; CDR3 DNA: TGTGCCAGTGCGGACAGGCCGAACACTGAAGCTTTCTTT
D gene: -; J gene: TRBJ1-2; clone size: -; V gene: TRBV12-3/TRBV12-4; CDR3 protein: CASSFAGEGGYTF; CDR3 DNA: TGTGCCAGCAGTTTCGCCGGGGAGGGGGGCTACACCTTC
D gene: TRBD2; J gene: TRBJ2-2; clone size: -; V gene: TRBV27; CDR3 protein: CASSLTSGTTGELFF; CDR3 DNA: TGTGCCAGCAGTTTAACTAGCGGGACCACCGGGGAGCTGTTTTTT
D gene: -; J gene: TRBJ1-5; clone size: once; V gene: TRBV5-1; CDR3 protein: CASSLAGDQPQHF; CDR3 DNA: TGCGCCAGCAGCTTGGCGGGGGATCAGCCCCAGCATTTT
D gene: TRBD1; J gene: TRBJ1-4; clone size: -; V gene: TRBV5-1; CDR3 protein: CASSLAPWQGDEKLFF; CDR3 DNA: TGCGCCAGCAGCTTGGCTCCCTGGCAGGGGGACGAAAAACTGTTTTTT
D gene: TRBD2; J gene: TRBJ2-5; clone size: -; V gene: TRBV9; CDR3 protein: CASSVQSGGGETQYF; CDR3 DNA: TGTGCCAGCAGCGTCCAGTCGGGGGGAGGAGAGACCCAGTACTTC
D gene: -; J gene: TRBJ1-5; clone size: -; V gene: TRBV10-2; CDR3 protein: CASSEQGFNQPQHF; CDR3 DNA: TGCGCCAGCAGTGAGCAGGGATTCAATCAGCCCCAGCATTTT
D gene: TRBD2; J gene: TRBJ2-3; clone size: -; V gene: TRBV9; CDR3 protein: CASSVDGLAGGSTVDTQYF; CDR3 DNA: TGTGCCAGCAGCGTAGACGGACTAGCGGGGGGGAGTACGGTAGATACGCAGTATTTT
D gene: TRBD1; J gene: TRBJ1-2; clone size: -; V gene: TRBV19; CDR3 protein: CASSRQGDYGYTF; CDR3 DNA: TGTGCCAGTAGTAGGCAGGGGGACTATGGCTACACCTTC
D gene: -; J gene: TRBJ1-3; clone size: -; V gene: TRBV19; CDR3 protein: CASSIGVPGNTIYF; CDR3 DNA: TGTGCCAGTAGTATTGGGGTTCCTGGAAACACCATATATTTT
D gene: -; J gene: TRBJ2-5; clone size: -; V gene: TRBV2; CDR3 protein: CASSERETQYF; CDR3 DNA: TGTGCCAGCAGTGAACGGGAGACCCAGTACTTC
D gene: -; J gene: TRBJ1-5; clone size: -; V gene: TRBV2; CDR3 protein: CASDREGNQPQHF; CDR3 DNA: TGTGCCAGCGATCGGGAGGGGAATCAGCCCCAGCATTTT
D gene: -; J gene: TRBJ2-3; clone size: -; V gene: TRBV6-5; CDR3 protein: CASSYGQVSTDTQYF; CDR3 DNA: TGTGCCAGCAGTTACGGGCAGGTTAGCACAGATACGCAGTATTTT
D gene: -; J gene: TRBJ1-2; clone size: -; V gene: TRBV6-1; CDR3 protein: CASSGVSGYTF; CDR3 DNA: TGTGCCAGCAGTGGGGTGTCTGGCTACACCTTC
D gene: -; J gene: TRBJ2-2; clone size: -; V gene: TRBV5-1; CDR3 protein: CASSFISGELFF; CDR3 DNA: TGCGCCAGCAGCTTCATCTCCGGGGAGCTGTTTTTT
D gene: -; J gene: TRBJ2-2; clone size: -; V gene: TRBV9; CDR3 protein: CASSVVGLNTGELFF; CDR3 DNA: TGTGCCAGCAGCGTAGTAGGACTTAACACCGGGGAGCTGTTTTTT
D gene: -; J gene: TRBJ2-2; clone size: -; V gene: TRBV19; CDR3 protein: CASSMVLANTGELFF; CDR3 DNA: TGTGCCAGTAGTATGGTACTGGCGAACACCGGGGAGCTGTTTTTT
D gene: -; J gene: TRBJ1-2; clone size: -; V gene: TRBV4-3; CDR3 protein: CASSPLPRGYTF; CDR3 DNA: TGCGCCAGCAGCCCCCTCCCGAGGGGCTACACCTTC
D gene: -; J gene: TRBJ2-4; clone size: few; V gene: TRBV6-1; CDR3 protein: CASSESGVQYF; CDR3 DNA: TGTGCCAGCAGTGAATCAGGAGTTCAGTACTTC
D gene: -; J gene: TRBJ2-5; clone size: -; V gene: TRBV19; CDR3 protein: CASGEARGTQYF; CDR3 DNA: TGTGCCAGCGGAGAGGCCCGCGGGACCCAGTACTTC
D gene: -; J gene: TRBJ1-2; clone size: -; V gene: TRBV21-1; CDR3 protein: CASSTVLQGGDGYTF; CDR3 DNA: TGTGCCAGCAGCACCGTTCTACAGGGGGGGGATGGCTACACCTTC
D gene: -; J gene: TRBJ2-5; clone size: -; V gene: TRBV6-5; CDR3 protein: CASSYSTGTGQETQYF; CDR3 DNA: TGTGCCAGCAGTTACTCGACCGGGACCGGCCAAGAGACCCAGTACTTC
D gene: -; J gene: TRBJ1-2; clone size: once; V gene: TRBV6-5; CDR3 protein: CASSYSQGFYGYTF; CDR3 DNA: TGTGCCAGCAGTTACAGCCAGGGGTTCTATGGCTACACCTTC
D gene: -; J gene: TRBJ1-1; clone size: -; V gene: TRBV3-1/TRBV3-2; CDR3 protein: CASSFGGPADTEAFF; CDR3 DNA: TGTGCCAGCAGCTTTGGCGGCCCCGCGGACACTGAAGCTTTCTTT
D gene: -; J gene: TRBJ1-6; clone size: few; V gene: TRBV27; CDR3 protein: CASSLGYPYNSPLHF; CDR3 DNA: TGTGCCAGCAGTCTTGGTTACCCCTATAATTCACCCCTCCACTTT
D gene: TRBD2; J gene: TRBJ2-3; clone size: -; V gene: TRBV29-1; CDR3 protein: CSVVPLLAGTTDTQYF; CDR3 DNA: TGCAGCGTTGTCCCCCTGTTAGCGGGGACCACAGATACGCAGTATTTT
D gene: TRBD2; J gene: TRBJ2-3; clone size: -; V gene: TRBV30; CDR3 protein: CAWRPFGLAGGTDTQYF; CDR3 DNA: TGTGCCTGGAGGCCCTTCGGGCTAGCGGGGGGAACAGATACGCAGTATTTT
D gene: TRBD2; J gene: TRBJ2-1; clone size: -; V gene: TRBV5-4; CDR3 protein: CASSSGGPSYNEQFF; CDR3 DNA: TGTGCCAGCAGCTCGGGGGGGCCTTCTTACAATGAGCAGTTCTTC
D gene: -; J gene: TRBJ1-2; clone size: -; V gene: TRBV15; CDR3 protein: CATSRAAGTWAYGYTF; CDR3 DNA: TGTGCCACCAGCAGAGCTGCTGGGACATGGGCCTATGGCTACACCTTC
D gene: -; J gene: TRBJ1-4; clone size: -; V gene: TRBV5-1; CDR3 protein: CASSLMAGEVELFF; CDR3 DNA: TGCGCCAGCAGCTTGATGGCAGGGGAGGTGGAACTGTTTTTT
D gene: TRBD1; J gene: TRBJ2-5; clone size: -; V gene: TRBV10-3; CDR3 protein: CAISRDRGPVETQYF; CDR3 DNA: TGTGCCATCAGTAGGGACAGGGGGCCGGTGGAGACCCAGTACTTC
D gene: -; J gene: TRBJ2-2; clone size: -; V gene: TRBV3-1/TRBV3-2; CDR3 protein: CASSQGTTGELFF; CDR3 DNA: TGTGCCAGCAGCCAAGGAACGACCGGGGAGCTGTTTTTT
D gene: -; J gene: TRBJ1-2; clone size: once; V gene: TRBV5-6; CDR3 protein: CASSGGPGYTF; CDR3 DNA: TGTGCCAGCAGCGGAGGGCCCGGCTACACCTTC
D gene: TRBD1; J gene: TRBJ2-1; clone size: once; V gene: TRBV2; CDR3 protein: CASGDRDSANEQFF; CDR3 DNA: TGTGCCAGCGGCGACCGGGACAGTGCCAATGAGCAGTTCTTC
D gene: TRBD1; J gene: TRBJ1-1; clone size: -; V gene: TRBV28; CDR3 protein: CASSPPWTGVNTEAFF; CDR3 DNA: TGTGCCAGCAGTCCACCATGGACAGGGGTAAACACTGAAGCTTTCTTT
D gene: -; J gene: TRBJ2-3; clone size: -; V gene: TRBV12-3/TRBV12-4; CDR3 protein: CASSTGKTDTQYF; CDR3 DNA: TGTGCCAGCAGTACAGGGAAGACAGATACGCAGTATTTT
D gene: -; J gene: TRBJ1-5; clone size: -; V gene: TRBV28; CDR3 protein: CASSFSLARSQPQHF; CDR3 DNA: TGTGCCAGCAGTTTTTCGCTGGCTCGGAGTCAGCCCCAGCATTTT
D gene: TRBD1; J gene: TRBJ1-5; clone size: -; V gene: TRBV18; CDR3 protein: CASSTGTGPGQPQHF; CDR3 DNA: TGTGCCAGCTCTACCGGGACAGGGCCGGGTCAGCCCCAGCATTTT
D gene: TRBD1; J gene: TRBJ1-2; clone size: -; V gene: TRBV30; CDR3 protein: CAWKLPDRQNYGYTF; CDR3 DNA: TGTGCCTGGAAACTACCGGACAGGCAGAACTATGGCTACACCTTC
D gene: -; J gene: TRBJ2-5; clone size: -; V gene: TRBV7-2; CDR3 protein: CASSQGQIQETQYF; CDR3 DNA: TGTGCCAGCAGCCAAGGACAGATCCAAGAGACCCAGTACTTC
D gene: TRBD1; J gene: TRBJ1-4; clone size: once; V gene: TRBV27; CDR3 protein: CATKRQGQEKLFF; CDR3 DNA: TGTGCCACCAAGAGACAGGGTCAGGAAAAACTGTTTTTT
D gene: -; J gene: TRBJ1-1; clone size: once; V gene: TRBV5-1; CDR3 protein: CASSLLGRDTEAFF; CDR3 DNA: TGCGCCAGCAGCTTGCTGGGCAGGGACACTGAAGCTTTCTTT
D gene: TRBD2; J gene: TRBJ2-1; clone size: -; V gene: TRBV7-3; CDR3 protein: CASSSFSGGNNEQFF; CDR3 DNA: TGTGCCAGCAGCTCATTTAGCGGGGGAAACAATGAGCAGTTCTTC
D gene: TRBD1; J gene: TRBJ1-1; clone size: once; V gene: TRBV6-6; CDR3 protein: CASSYGGTGEDTEAFF; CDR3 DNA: TGTGCCAGCAGTTACGGGGGGACAGGGGAGGACACTGAAGCTTTCTTT
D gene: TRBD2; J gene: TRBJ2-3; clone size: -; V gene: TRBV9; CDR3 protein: CASSGLSGGATDTQYF; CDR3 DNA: TGTGCCAGCAGCGGCCTAAGCGGGGGGGCCACTGATACGCAGTATTTT